This TCR beta chain was recovered during a study of regulatory T cells in long-lasting Graves disease. Construction of the TCR beta libraries employed iRepertoire HTBI primers in conjunction with Arm-PCR of CDR3 regions. TCRdb ran MiXCR on the multiplex PCR reads and lists one entry per CDR3 protein. The table includes 300,000 to 400,000 distinct CDR3 sequences, 15% to 20% detected once. The time point here: newly diagnosed GD, antithyroid drugs for less than 3 months. Making the TCR library involved RNA that had been extracted from PBMCs. Germline trimming cut 6 bases from V and 8 bases from J; bases unmatched to any gene: 8. The CDR3 spans 14 residues. Germline-derived CDR1 and CDR2 are SNHLY and FYNNEI. This clonotype was picked up many times. This sample also appeared in a second study, on T cells in Graves' hyperthyroidism and ophthalmopathy. This second study says: Carried out on the TCR CDR3, a first-round RT-PCR used the HTBI primer set. Ophthalmopathy was distinguished from stable hyperthyroidism by 13 V-J signatures.

The rearrangement links TRBV2 to TRBJ1-4; 8 bases are shared with TRBD1. This sequence was found in a man in his forties or fifties with Graves disease. Sequenced here: peripheral blood mononuclear cells (PBMCs), sampled at new diagnosis, from a patient treated with antithyroid drugs. The CDR3 is CASSPDRGQEKLFF. The CDR3 nucleotides are TGTGCCAGCAGCCCCGACAGGGGCCAAGAAAAACTGTTTTTT.